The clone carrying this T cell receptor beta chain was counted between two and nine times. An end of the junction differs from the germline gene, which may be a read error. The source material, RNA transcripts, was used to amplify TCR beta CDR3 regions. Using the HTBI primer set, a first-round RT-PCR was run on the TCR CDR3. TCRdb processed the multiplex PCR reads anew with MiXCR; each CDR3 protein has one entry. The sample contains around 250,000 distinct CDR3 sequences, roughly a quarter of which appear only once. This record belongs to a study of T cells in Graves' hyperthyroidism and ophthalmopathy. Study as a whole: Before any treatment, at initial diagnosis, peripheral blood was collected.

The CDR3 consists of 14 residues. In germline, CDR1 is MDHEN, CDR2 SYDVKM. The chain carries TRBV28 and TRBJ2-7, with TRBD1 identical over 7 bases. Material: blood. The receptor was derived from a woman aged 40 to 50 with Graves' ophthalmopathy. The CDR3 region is CASSLVRGQYEQCF. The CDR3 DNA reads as TGTGCCAGCAGTTTGGTCAGGGGACAGTACGAGCAGTGCTTC.